These 23 T cell receptor beta chains originate from one sample sequenced in a study of CD8+CD57+ T cells in acquired aplastic anemia. Profiling that covered TCR beta VDJ and CDR3 relied on genomic DNA as its template. Each CDR3 protein gets one entry after TCRdb re-called the reads with MiXCR. The profile shows approximately 130,000 distinct CDR3 sequences, 40% to 45% of them singletons. Input material: sorted CD4+, CD8+, or CD8+CD57+ T cells (not recorded which) from PBMCs. These receptors were collected from a human donor in good health, serving as a control.

Many counts were recorded for this clonotype. V gene TRBV20-1 combines with J gene TRBJ2-4; D is undetermined. CDR1 and CDR2 from the germline V gene are DFQATT and SNEGSKA (reference sequence). Trimming took off 6 bases at V and 0 bases at J, with 9 bases between the two ends. The CDR3 has 13 amino acids. DNA of the CDR3: TGCAGTGCCCCGAACGGAGCCAAAAACATTCAGTACTTC. Translating gives CSAPNGAKNIQYF.

This clonotype was counted many times. This chain connects TRBV9 to TRBJ2-3; D possibly corresponds to TRBD2 (5 bases). V shed 1 base and J shed 2 bases, with 14 bases lying between them. The CDR3 spans 16 residues. From germline, CDR1 is SGDLS and CDR2 YYNGEE. CDR3 nucleotide sequence: TGTGCCAGCAGCGTATGGTTGGGGAGAAACACAGATACGCAGTATTTT. Translating it yields CASSVWLGRNTDTQYF.

About this clonotype: At one end the junction does not follow the germline gene, possibly because of a read error. This chain joins TRBV12-3 or TRBV12-4 and TRBJ2-1; 14 bases fit TRBD2. This CDR3 comprises 14 residues. The CDR3 reads CASSLGLTSGREFF. The CDR3 nucleotides are TGTGCCAGCAGCTTAGGTTTGACTAGCGGGAGGGAGTTCTTC.

As regards this clonotype: A read error may explain this, as a much larger clone is one base away. The V and J genes are TRBV7-2 and TRBJ1-5; D is unresolved. Germline CDR1 SGHTA, CDR2 FQGNSA. The CDR3 spans 12 residues. CDR3: CASSFVGQPQRF. The CDR3 bases are TGTGCCAGCAGCTTCGTAGGCCAGCCCCAGCGTTTT.

This clonotype was seen many times. This chain links TRBV11-2 with TRBJ1-2, with D perhaps TRBD1 (5 bases). CDR3 length equals 15 residues. With 5 bases removed from V and 3 bases from J, the gap between germline ends came to 16 bases. Germline assignment: CDR1 SGHAT and CDR2 FQNNGV. For the CDR3, the DNA is TGTGCCAGCAGCGTACGGGGACGAGGGGACTATGGCTACACCTTC. Translating it yields CASSVRGRGDYGYTF.

V usage is TRBV19 and J usage is TRBJ1-6, with 7 positions matching TRBD1. Trimming removed 6 bases from V and 3 bases from J; junction bases left unmatched: 14. Per germline, CDR1 LNHDA and CDR2 SQIVND (reference sequence). CDR3 length: 18 amino acids. The CDR3 loop reads CASRGTGTEPHYNSPLHF. CDR3 bases: TGTGCCAGTAGGGGAACCGGGACAGAGCCCCACTATAATTCACCCCTCCACTTT.

This clonotype was seen more than once but under ten times. The chain carries TRBV5-4 and TRBJ2-4, with TRBD1 as a possible D gene (6 bases). Germline lookup yields CDR1 SGHNT and CDR2 YYREEE (reference sequence). Trimming pared 5 bases from V and 5 bases from J, leaving 17 bases between. The CDR3 runs to 15 residues. The CDR3 region has the DNA TGTGCCAGCAGTCACCTCCAGGACAGACAAAACATTCAGTACTTC. This encodes CASSHLQDRQNIQYF.

This clonotype was observed at least ten times. This rearrangement joins TRBV4-1 to TRBJ2-1; 9 positions match TRBD2. This CDR3 has 17 amino acids. After removal of 0 bases from V and 4 bases from J, the junction contained 7 bases not matched to a gene. The V gene's germline CDR1 is MGHRA and CDR2 YSYEKL. CDR3 loop: CASSQEGAGGPYNEQFF. The CDR3 region has the DNA TGCGCCAGCAGCCAAGAAGGGGCGGGAGGGCCGTACAATGAGCAGTTCTTC.

About this clonotype: This may come from a read error, since a much larger clone is one base off. The chain joins TRBV9 to TRBJ2-3, with D perhaps matching TRBD1 (6 bases). Per the germline V gene, CDR1 is SGDLS and CDR2 is YYNGEE. The CDR3 covers 14 residues. Here the CDR3 DNA reads TGTGCCAGCAGCGTAGGGGGGCTCACAGATACGGAGTATTTT. Amino acid sequence: CASSVGGLTDTEYF.

The chain joins TRBV20-1 to TRBJ2-7, with 8 bases matching TRBD2. Germline values: CDR1 DFQATT, CDR2 SNEGSKA (reference sequence). The V and J ends lost 1 base and 4 bases, in that order; junction bases with no gene match: 9. The CDR3 length is 15 residues. CDR3 bases: TGCAGTGCTAGAGTGACCGGGGGGGCAGGTTACGAGCAGTACTTC. It codes for CSARVTGGAGYEQYF.

A note on this clonotype: Given a much more abundant clone one base away, this may be a read error. The chain combines TRBV6-5 with TRBJ1-6, with D hard to call. V shed 2 bases and J shed 0 bases, with 11 bases lying between them. The CDR3 totals 17 residues. Germline CDR1 and CDR2: MNHEY and SVGAGI. The CDR3 bases are TGTGCCAGCAGTTACCGAAAGGCCAGCTCCTATAATTCACCCCTCCACTTT. It encodes CASSYRKASSYNSPLHF.

The table lists this clonotype with many counts. This chain uses TRBV11-3 with TRBJ1-1; D call uncertain. The V end was cut by 0 bases, the J end by 11 bases, with 16 bases between. This CDR3 is 14 amino acids long. CDR1 SGHNT and CDR2 YENEEA come from the germline V gene. The CDR3 DNA sequence: TGTGCCAGCAGCTTAGAGGGGAGTCAGGCATCGGCTTTCTTT. This gives the protein CASSLEGSQASAFF.

This clonotype was counted at least ten times. The gene calls are TRBV12-3 or TRBV12-4 and TRBJ2-1; 7 bases line up with TRBD2. J gave up 6 bases and V 6 bases, and 14 bases lay outside the gene matches. The CDR3 contains 16 residues. The CDR3, as DNA: TGTGCCAGCAGCTCCTGGTCCGGGACTATAACCAATGAGCAGTTCTTC. Translated: CASSSWSGTITNEQFF.

The chain links TRBV12-5 to TRBJ2-7; 7 bases line up with TRBD1. CDR1 is LGHNT, CDR2 FRNRAP, per germline. The CDR3 is 15 amino acids. The J segment lost 3 bases and the V segment lost 6 bases, leaving 11 bases of the junction unmatched. CDR3 amino acids: CASGRARQGIYEQYF. CDR3 in DNA: TGTGCTAGTGGACGAGCGCGACAGGGAATCTACGAGCAGTACTTC.

The gene calls are TRBV19 and TRBJ1-1, with D possibly TRBD1 on 5 matching bases. The CDR3 spans 14 residues. CDR1 is LNHDA, CDR2 SQIVND, per germline (reference sequence). Trimming removed 2 bases from V and 4 bases from J, with 11 bases in between. The CDR3 loop is CASSIQGRGTEAFF. CDR3 bases: TGTGCCAGTAGTATACAGGGACGAGGCACTGAAGCTTTCTTT.

With regard to this clonotype: Possible read error: a much larger clone is one base away. Without the conserved terminal phenylalanine or tryptophan, this CDR3 likely stems from a read error. The gene calls are TRBV30 and TRBJ2-7, with TRBD1 matching over 7 bases. CDR1 is GTSNPN and CDR2 is SVGIG in the germline V gene (reference sequence). The J segment lost 7 bases and the V segment lost 0 bases, leaving 6 bases of the junction unmatched. The CDR3 consists of 13 residues. The CDR3 reads CAWSVDRSREQYL. The CDR3 region has the DNA TGTGCCTGGAGTGTGGACAGGTCGCGGGAGCAGTACCTC.

Remarks on this clonotype: Since a much larger clone is just one base distant, this may be a read error. The rearrangement links TRBV2 to TRBJ2-7; maybe TRBD1 (5 bases). The CDR3 has 12 amino acids. V gave up 8 bases and J gave up 2 bases, with 10 bases separating them. CDR1 and CDR2 from the germline V gene are SNHLY and FYNNEI. Here the CDR3 reads CASLQDTYEQYF. CDR3 sequence (DNA): TGTGCCAGCCTCCAGGACACCTACGAGCAGTACTTC. Complete variable domain (other parts from reference TRBV2 and TRBJ2-7): EPEVTQTPSHQVTQMGQEVILRCVPISNHLYFYWYRQILGQKVEFLVSFYNNEISEKSEIFDDQFSVERPDGSNFTLKIRSTKLEDSAMYFCASLQDTYEQYFGPGTRLTVT.

For this clonotype: This may stem from a read error, because a much larger clone lies one nucleotide away. The chain is built from TRBV20-1 and TRBJ2-5; 14 bases are shared with TRBD2. CDR3 length: 16 amino acids. In germline, CDR1 is DFQATT, CDR2 SNEGSKA (reference sequence). This CDR3 reads CSATPTSGGDQETQCF. In nucleotides, the CDR3 is TGCAGTGCTACTCCGACTAGCGGGGGGGATCAAGAGACCCAGTGCTTC.

On this clonotype itself: This could be a read error, since a much larger clone is one nucleotide away. The chain has TRBV5-1 and TRBJ1-3; unclear D gene. CDR1 and CDR2 (germline): SGHRS, YFSETQ. The CDR3 spans 13 residues. CDR3 region: CASNLDSGNTIYF. The CDR3 DNA reads as TGCGCCAGCAACTTGGATTCTGGAAACACCATATATTTT. The whole variable domain, filled in from reference TRBV5-1 and TRBJ1-3, reads KAGVTQTPRYLIKTRGQQVTLSCSPISGHRSVSWYQQTPGQGLQFLFEYFSETQRNKGNFPGRFSGRQFSNSRSEMNVSTLELGDSALYLCASNLDSGNTIYFGEGSWLTVV.

This clonotype was found many times. The CDR3 nucleotides read TGCAGTGCTAGGGGAAGTAGCCTAGAGAAAATCACAGATACGCAGTATTTT. Residues: CSARGSSLEKITDTQYF. This sequence joins TRBV20-1 and TRBJ2-3; no definite D call. V lost 3 bases and J lost 2, with 21 bases in between. From germline, CDR1 is DFQATT and CDR2 SNEGSKA (reference sequence). The CDR3 length is 17 residues.

This chain uses TRBV7-2 with TRBJ2-3; no definite D call. CDR3 length: 14 residues. The V and J ends lost 0 bases and 2 bases respectively, with 6 bases between them. Germline-derived CDR1 and CDR2 are SGHTA and FQGNSA. The chain's CDR3 is CASSLAVPTDTQYF. In DNA, the CDR3 is TGTGCCAGCAGCTTAGCAGTCCCCACAGATACGCAGTATTTT.

The chain is built from TRBV5-4 and TRBJ2-1; TRBD2 aligns across 7 bases. Trimming at V came to 0 bases and at J to 6 bases, leaving 9 bases not matched to a gene. Germline assignment: CDR1 SGHNT and CDR2 YYREEE (reference sequence). There are 16 residues in the CDR3. The CDR3 bases are TGTGCCAGCAGCTTGGGCCGGGACTACTTGGGCAATGAGCAGTTCTTC. The encoded protein is CASSLGRDYLGNEQFF.

This clonotype was counted once. The chain carries TRBV2 and TRBJ2-2; 9 nucleotides agree with TRBD2. The germline V gene has CDR1 SNHLY and CDR2 FYNNEI. J was trimmed by 7 bases and V by 2 bases; bases with no gene match: 5. The CDR3 is 15 residues long. CDR3 DNA sequence: TGTGCCAGCAGTGAACAGACTAGCGGAGTCGGGGAGCTGTTTTTT. It is translated as CASSEQTSGVGELFF.